The following is a T cell receptor beta chain sequence with its context. Its antigen is undetermined. Expressed TCRB transcripts were sequenced after all isolated RNA was converted to cDNA. The protocol was immunoSEQ multiplex PCR, while the TCRdb copy is restricted to in-frame clones and leaves out a portion. The sample yields under 350,000 clones, roughly 24% seen once. This entry belongs to a study of beta chain features in type 1 diabetes. Whole-study findings and limits: Among all four CD4+ subsets, Type 1 diabetes patients had TCRB CDR3s that were moderately but significantly shorter.

Every sorted population was more than 95% pure. V lost 3 bases, J lost 0 bases, and 11 bases lay in between. Germline V gene lookup returns CDR1 SGHDT and CDR2 YYEEEE. The CDR3 loop spans 15 amino acids. The sequence was obtained from a woman in her 30s with type 1 diabetes. The chain employs TRBV5-6 and TRBJ2-3; no clear D. The sequencing input was naive CD4+ T cells from blood. Written as DNA, the CDR3 is TGTGCCAGCAGCTCAATTAGATCTAGCACAGATACGCAGTATTTT. This translates into CASSSIRSSTDTQYF.